This passage covers 27 T cell receptor beta chains from one sample sequenced in a study of shared clonotypes between healthy human individuals. Clones were read by immunoSEQ multiplex PCR, and TCRdb kept only the in-frame ones, dropping some. The repertoire holds some 1 million clones, with roughly 75% as singletons. Sequencing was done on a sample of memory CD4+ T cells sorted from blood. Subset noted: CD45RA-negative fraction. These receptors originate from a man aged 18 to 29 in good health.

The chain recombines TRBV7-2 with TRBJ2-1; no definite D call. This CDR3 comprises 11 residues. V gave up 6 bases and J gave up 8 bases, with 8 bases separating them. Germline CDR1 reads SGHTA; CDR2 reads FQGNSA. The CDR3 loop is CASSQSYEQFF. The CDR3 DNA is TGTGCCAGCAGTCAGTCCTATGAGCAGTTCTTC.

This chain joins TRBV19 and TRBJ2-2; D not certain. The length of the CDR3 is 14 residues. Germline V gene data show CDR1 as LNHDA and CDR2 as SQIVND (reference sequence). Deletions cut 7 bases from V and 1 base from J, with 10 bases between. The CDR3 DNA reads TGTGCCAGTATGACGGTTTGGAACACCGGGGAGCTGTTTTTT. Translation: CASMTVWNTGELFF.

The chain joins TRBV11-3 to TRBJ2-1; D is ambiguous. The CDR3 totals 15 residues. Germline CDR1 and CDR2: SGHNT and YENEEA. Trimming removed 5 bases at V and 0 bases at J, with 11 bases between. The CDR3 sequence is CASSLQGLSYNEQFF. CDR3 DNA: TGTGCCAGCAGCCTCCAAGGCCTCTCCTACAATGAGCAGTTCTTC.

The gene calls are TRBV7-2 and TRBJ1-2; maybe TRBD1 (5 bases). This CDR3 spans 12 amino acids. Per germline, CDR1 SGHTA and CDR2 FQGNSA. V shed 5 bases and J shed 3 bases, with 7 bases lying between them. CDR3 loop: CASSPGDYGYTF. CDR3 DNA sequence: TGTGCCAGCAGCCCGGGGGACTATGGCTACACCTTC. Full variable domain (outside the CDR3, taken from reference TRBV7-2 and TRBJ1-2): GAGVSQSPSNKVTEKGKDVELRCDPISGHTALYWYRQSLGQGLEFLIYFQGNSAPDKSGLPSDRFSAERTGGSVSTLTIQRTQQEDSAVYLCASSPGDYGYTFGSGTRLTVV.

The chain joins TRBV7-6 to TRBJ2-5; 8 nucleotides match TRBD2. Per the germline V gene, CDR1 is SGHVS and CDR2 is FNYEAQ. Germline trimming cut 2 bases from V and 5 bases from J; bases unmatched to any gene: 19. This CDR3 has 19 amino acids. The CDR3 DNA sequence: TGTGCCAGCAGCTTAAACCCCTCGCCGCCGGGAGGGCATGGGGAGACCCAGTACTTC. Its protein is CASSLNPSPPGGHGETQYF.

The gene calls are TRBV6-5 and TRBJ1-6; no clear D. The V gene lost 2 bases and the J gene lost 8 bases, with 10 bases spanning the gap. The CDR3 extends over 14 amino acids. Germline values: CDR1 MNHEY, CDR2 SVGAGI. The DNA for the CDR3 is TGTGCCAGCAGTTACCAGACTGGGGATTCACCCCTCCACTTT. Translated: CASSYQTGDSPLHF.

The gene calls are TRBV2 and TRBJ2-4; D may be TRBD1 or TRBD2 (5 bases each). The CDR3 is made up of 13 amino acids. V gave up 6 bases and J gave up 8 bases, with 14 bases separating them. Germline CDR1 and CDR2: SNHLY and FYNNEI. For the CDR3, the DNA is TGTGCCAGCAGCCGGAGAGGGGTGGACATTCAGTACTTC. This gives the protein CASSRRGVDIQYF.

J is TRBJ1-2 and V is TRBV6-1; a possible D gene is TRBD1 (5 bases). V gave up 3 bases and J gave up 4 bases, with 21 bases separating them. This CDR3 has 17 amino acids. Germline loops: CDR1 MNHNS, CDR2 SASEGT. In DNA form, the CDR3 reads TGTGCCAGCAGTGAGGGAAGGGCCCTCGGGGGGAGCTATGGCTACACCTTC. This translates into CASSEGRALGGSYGYTF.

V and J are TRBV4-3 and TRBJ2-7; perhaps D is TRBD1 or TRBD2 (6 bases each). This CDR3 has 14 amino acids. V lost 0 bases and J 11 bases, leaving 17 bases between the germline ends. Germline values: CDR1 LGHNA, CDR2 YSLEER. CDR3 sequence reads: CASSQDWSGAAEYF. The DNA of the CDR3 is TGCGCCAGCAGCCAAGATTGGTCGGGGGCGGCAGAGTACTTC.

This rearrangement joins TRBV20-1 to TRBJ1-4; no clear D gene. The V and J ends lost 7 bases and 4 bases respectively, with 7 bases between them. This CDR3 region has 11 residues. From germline, CDR1 is DFQATT and CDR2 SNEGSKA (reference sequence). CDR3 DNA sequence: TGCAGTGTATGGAGTAATGAAAAACTGTTTTTT. Protein sequence: CSVWSNEKLFF.

The rearrangement uses TRBV5-1 and TRBJ1-1; a weak D match, TRBD1 (6 bases). Trimming pared 3 bases from V and 11 bases from J, leaving 20 bases between. Germline CDR1 is SGHRS and CDR2 is YFSETQ. This CDR3 region has 14 residues. The CDR3 DNA is TGCGCCAGCAGCTCGATCCTTTCACAGGGTTCGGCTTTCTTT. It translates to CASSSILSQGSAFF.

This sequence joins TRBV28 and TRBJ1-6, with unresolved D. Germline-derived CDR1 and CDR2 are MDHEN and SYDVKM. The CDR3 sequence is 15 residues long. V lost 3 bases and J 1 base, leaving 7 bases between the germline ends. The DNA for the CDR3 is TGTGCCAGCAGTTTGGCGGGTTCCTATAATTCACCCCTCCACTTT. Translated, it gives CASSLAGSYNSPLHF. The full variable domain, in which reference TRBV28 and TRBJ1-6 provide the parts outside the CDR3, is DVKVTQSSRYLVKRTGEKVFLECVQDMDHENMFWYRQDPGLGLRLIYFSYDVKMKEKGDIPEGYSVSREKKERFSLILESASTNQTSMYLCASSLAGSYNSPLHFGNGTRLTVT.

The chain uses TRBV14 and TRBJ2-2, with D possibly being TRBD2 (5 bases). Trimming took 4 bases from V and 5 from J, leaving 20 bases between them. The germline V gene has CDR1 SGHDN and CDR2 FVKESK. This CDR3 has 17 amino acids. The chain's CDR3 is CASSRYAAGFITGELFF. As DNA, the CDR3 is TGTGCCAGCAGCCGATACGCCGCGGGTTTTATAACCGGGGAGCTGTTTTTT. Supplemented by reference TRBV14 and TRBJ2-2, the full variable domain reads EAGVTQFPSHSVIEKGQTVTLRCDPISGHDNLYWYRRVMGKEIKFLLHFVKESKQDESGMPNNRFLAERTGGTYSTLKVQPAELEDSGVYFCASSRYAAGFITGELFFGEGSRLTVL.

V usage is TRBV29-1 and J usage is TRBJ2-7; 9 positions match TRBD2. Germline CDR1 reads SQVTM; CDR2 reads ANQGSEA. The CDR3 runs 13 residues. J was trimmed by 3 bases and V by 1 base; bases with no gene match: 1. The CDR3 loop is CSVEGREGYEQYF. The CDR3 DNA reads as TGCAGCGTTGAAGGGCGGGAGGGCTACGAGCAGTACTTC.

The chain uses TRBV28 and TRBJ2-7; 9 nucleotides match TRBD1. CDR3 length: 15 residues. With V trimmed by 2 bases and J by 3 bases, 5 bases remained unmatched. Germline V gene sequence: CDR1 MDHEN, CDR2 SYDVKM. The CDR3 reads CASSLRDRALYEQYF. The DNA of the CDR3 is TGTGCCAGCAGTTTAAGGGACAGGGCCCTCTACGAGCAGTACTTC.

This clone was observed a few times. V usage is TRBV4-1 and J usage is TRBJ1-6; TRBD1 aligns across 9 bases. CDR1 and CDR2 from the germline V gene are MGHRA and YSYEKL. This CDR3 is 15 amino acids long. V lost 6 bases and J lost 10; bases outside the gene matches: 10. The CDR3 sequence is CASSQETGGASPLHF. CDR3 in DNA: TGCGCCAGCAGTCAGGAAACAGGGGGCGCGTCACCCCTCCACTTT.

In its sample, this clone was seen many times. The genes are TRBV7-2 and TRBJ2-3; 9 bases map to TRBD2. There are 17 residues in the CDR3. The ends lost 2 bases at V and 3 bases at J; junction bases unmatched: 9. Germline CDR1 SGHTA, CDR2 FQGNSA. The CDR3 loop is CASSLRWSGRMTDTQYF. The CDR3 DNA is TGTGCCAGCAGCTTACGGTGGAGCGGGAGGATGACAGATACGCAGTATTTT.

This clone was counted only a few times. The V gene is TRBV5-4, the J gene TRBJ2-3; D may be TRBD1 (6 bases). Germline V CDR1 and CDR2: SGHNT, YYREEE (reference sequence). The CDR3 runs to 15 residues. Trimming shortened V by 3 bases and J by 5 bases, and 16 bases separated the two germline ends. The CDR3 DNA reads as TGTGCCAGCAGCTCCCCGACAGGTGCAATAGATACGCAGTATTTT. The encoded protein is CASSSPTGAIDTQYF.

The V call is TRBV28, the J call TRBJ1-6, with a tentative D call TRBD1 (5 bases). Germline values: CDR1 MDHEN, CDR2 SYDVKM. V shed 7 bases and J shed 7 bases, with 14 bases lying between them. The CDR3 is 14 residues long. The CDR3: CASNTRTPNSPLHF. The CDR3 coding sequence is TGTGCCAGCAATACCCGGACACCAAATTCACCCCTCCACTTT.

The genes are TRBV7-2 and TRBJ2-7, with D possibly being TRBD1 (8 bases). In germline, CDR1 is SGHTA, CDR2 FQGNSA. With 2 bases removed from V and 4 bases from J, the gap between germline ends came to 15 bases. The CDR3 is 15 residues long. CDR3 coding DNA: TGTGCCAGCAGCTTAAGACAGGGGAGGGTATACGAGCAGTACTTC. Encoded protein: CASSLRQGRVYEQYF.

This clone was detected only once. This chain joins TRBV4-1 and TRBJ1-5; D uncertain. This CDR3 region has 15 residues. CDR1 and CDR2 (germline): MGHRA, YSYEKL. V was pared by 1 base and J by 2 bases, with 9 bases between. The CDR3 DNA reads TGCGCCAGCAGCCAAGGGTATTCGGGCAATCAGCCCCAGCATTTT. It yields the protein CASSQGYSGNQPQHF.

This clone was detected ten times or more. This chain links TRBV11-2 with TRBJ2-1, with D perhaps matching TRBD1 (5 bases). Trimming stripped 6 bases from V and 0 bases from J, with 15 bases between. Germline CDR1 is SGHAT and CDR2 is FQNNGV. This CDR3 is 16 amino acids long. DNA of the CDR3: TGTGCCAGCAGTCGACAGCTTTCTAGCTCCTACAATGAGCAGTTCTTC. Translation: CASSRQLSSSYNEQFF.

Only a few counts were recorded for this clone. V is TRBV6-1 and J is TRBJ1-5, with 7 bases aligning to TRBD1. J gave up 5 bases and V 6 bases, and 7 bases lay outside the gene matches. The CDR3 contains 14 residues. In germline, CDR1 is MNHNS, CDR2 SASEGT. The DNA of the CDR3 is TGTGCCAGCAGCGGGGACAGAACGGATCAGCCCCAGCATTTT. Translated: CASSGDRTDQPQHF.

The chain employs TRBV10-3 and TRBJ1-6; unclear D gene. Trimming left V 2 bases short and J 5 bases short, with 10 bases between. The CDR3 has 15 amino acids. Per the germline V gene, CDR1 is ENHRY and CDR2 is SYGVKD. CDR3 in amino acids: CAISEAGRNNSPLHF. The CDR3 coding sequence is TGTGCCATCAGTGAGGCCGGGAGGAATAATTCACCCCTCCACTTT.

This clone was counted only a few times. The V call is TRBV5-6, the J call TRBJ2-5; 11 bases match TRBD1. The germline gives CDR1 SGHDT, CDR2 YYEEEE. J lost 5 bases, V lost 4 bases, and 7 bases had no gene match. There are 15 residues in the CDR3. The CDR3 DNA is TGTGCCAGCAGCGCTCGGACAGGGGGCTGGGAGACCCAGTACTTC. It yields the protein CASSARTGGWETQYF.

This clone was found many times. J is TRBJ2-3 and V is TRBV28; D may match TRBD1 or TRBD2 (6 bases each). The V gene lost 7 bases and the J gene lost 6 bases, with 20 bases spanning the gap. Germline V lookup: CDR1 MDHEN, CDR2 SYDVKM. This CDR3 region has 15 residues. The CDR3: CASIPPRGPWDTQYF. The CDR3 coding sequence is TGTGCCAGCATCCCCCCACGGGGGCCCTGGGATACGCAGTATTTT.

This clone was seen a handful of times. The rearrangement links TRBV29-1 to TRBJ2-5; maybe TRBD2 (6 bases). The closer fit of TRBJ2-7 to the DNA end suggests the J call may be wrong. The germline CDR1 and CDR2 sequences are SQVTM and ANQGSEA. The CDR3 length is 14 residues. The CDR3 DNA reads TGCAGCGTCCCTTCCGGGAGCGGTCTATACGAGCAGTACTTC. As protein: CSVPSGSGLYEQYF.